The 15 T cell receptor beta chains below all came from one sample that was sequenced in a study of B cell selection in AIRE deficiency. Sorting defined conventional CD4 T cells as CD4+CD127+. Libraries were prepared by immunoSEQ multiplex PCR; TCRdb keeps only in-frame clonotypes and omits some of them. The data show approximately 24,000 clones, 95% to 96% seen once. The specimen sequenced was CD4+CD127+ conventional T cells sorted from PBMCs. These receptors originate from a human donor in good health.

The gene calls are TRBV7-3 and TRBJ2-2, with 9 bases identical to TRBD2. The CDR3 is 14 residues long. Germline V gene data show CDR1 as SGHTA and CDR2 as FQGTGA. V shed 3 bases and J 4 bases; nucleotides not matched to a gene: 0. The CDR3 loop reads CASSLTSGTGELFF. The CDR3 nucleotides read TGTGCCAGCAGCTTGACTAGCGGCACCGGGGAGCTGTTTTTT.

This chain uses TRBV7-8 with TRBJ1-5, with TRBD1 matching over 7 bases. Germline V gene data show CDR1 as SGHVS and CDR2 as FQNEAQ. V lost 3 bases to trimming and J lost 4 bases; unmatched junction nucleotides: 3. This CDR3 comprises 14 residues. The CDR3: CASSFAQGNQPQHF. CDR3 DNA sequence: TGTGCCAGCAGCTTTGCACAGGGGAATCAGCCCCAGCATTTT.

This chain joins TRBV11-2 and TRBJ2-5; weak D call: TRBD2 (6 bases). CDR1 and CDR2 from the germline V gene are SGHAT and FQNNGV. The CDR3 is made up of 16 amino acids. V lost 5 bases and J 4 bases, leaving 20 bases between the germline ends. CDR3 sequence: CASSPPGLRGSETQYF. The CDR3, as DNA: TGTGCCAGCAGCCCACCGGGACTTCGAGGATCAGAGACCCAGTACTTC.

The rearrangement joins TRBV18 to TRBJ1-6; 8 bases are shared with TRBD1. With 5 bases clipped from V and 7 bases from J, the junction kept 10 bases outside the gene matches. This CDR3 comprises 16 residues. Looked up from germline, CDR1 is KGHSH and CDR2 is LQKENI. The CDR3 loop is CASSDSTGARNSPLHF. For the CDR3, the DNA is TGTGCCAGCTCAGACTCGACAGGGGCGAGGAATTCACCCCTCCACTTT. Full variable domain (outside the CDR3, taken from reference TRBV18 and TRBJ1-6): NAGVMQNPRHLVRRRGQEARLRCSPMKGHSHVYWYRQLPEEGLKFMVYLQKENIIDESGMPKERFSAEFPKEGPSILRIQQVVRGDSAAYFCASSDSTGARNSPLHFGNGTRLTVT.

The genes are TRBV18 and TRBJ1-2; the D gene is possibly TRBD1 (5 bases). Trimming took 6 bases from V and 8 from J, leaving 16 bases between them. There are 13 residues in the CDR3. Germline V gives CDR1 KGHSH, CDR2 LQKENI. CDR3 sequence reads: CASSTRDLGGYTF. The CDR3 nucleotides are TGTGCCAGCTCGACCCGGGACCTCGGGGGCTACACCTTC.

J is TRBJ2-3 and V is TRBV5-1; a possible D gene is TRBD2 (5 bases). Looked up from germline, CDR1 is SGHRS and CDR2 is YFSETQ. Between the trimmed V and J ends, which lost 0 bases and 5 bases, there was a span of 10 bases. The CDR3 has 14 residues. CDR3: CASSLEAEGDTQYF. Written as DNA, the CDR3 is TGCGCCAGCAGCTTGGAGGCTGAGGGAGATACGCAGTATTTT. The complete variable domain, with remaining parts taken from reference TRBV5-1 and TRBJ2-3, reads KAGVTQTPRYLIKTRGQQVTLSCSPISGHRSVSWYQQTPGQGLQFLFEYFSETQRNKGNFPGRFSGRQFSNSRSEMNVSTLELGDSALYLCASSLEAEGDTQYFGPGTRLTVL.

The chain carries TRBV14 and TRBJ2-1; weak D call: TRBD2 (5 bases). V was shortened by 1 base and J by 0 bases, with 13 bases between the two germline ends. The CDR3 is 17 residues long. Germline V lookup: CDR1 SGHDN, CDR2 FVKESK. This CDR3 reads CASSQGAGPSSYNEQFF. The CDR3 DNA is TGTGCCAGCAGCCAAGGTGCGGGTCCGAGCTCCTACAATGAGCAGTTCTTC.

This chain links TRBV30 with TRBJ1-2; 7 positions agree with TRBD1. The V gene's germline CDR1 is GTSNPN and CDR2 SVGIG (reference sequence). This CDR3 has 15 residues. Trimming at V came to 8 bases and at J to 8 bases, leaving 20 bases not matched to a gene. The chain's CDR3 is CAGLKQGPLTMGYTF. In nucleotides, the CDR3 is TGTGCCGGGCTAAAACAGGGGCCCCTTACTATGGGCTACACCTTC.

The chain combines TRBV7-9 with TRBJ1-1, with D hard to call. Looked up from germline, CDR1 is SEHNR and CDR2 is FQNEAQ (reference sequence). The CDR3 is made up of 13 amino acids. V was trimmed by 1 base and J by 2 bases, leaving 5 bases between them. CDR3 sequence: CASSLGRNTEAFF. CDR3 bases: TGTGCCAGCAGCTTAGGGAGAAACACTGAAGCTTTCTTT. Complete variable domain (other parts from reference TRBV7-9 and TRBJ1-1): DTGVSQNPRHKITKRGQNVTFRCDPISEHNRLYWYRQTLGQGPEFLTYFQNEAQLEKSRLLSDRFSAERPKGSFSTLEIQRTEQGDSAMYLCASSLGRNTEAFFGQGTRLTVV.

V usage is TRBV27 and J usage is TRBJ1-2; 9 nucleotides align to TRBD1. Trimming cost V 3 bases and J 5 bases; bases outside gene matches: 10. This CDR3 is 16 amino acids long. Per germline, CDR1 MNHEY and CDR2 SMNVEV (reference sequence). The chain's CDR3 is CASSLGPGQGGYGYTF. DNA of the CDR3: TGTGCCAGCAGTTTGGGCCCGGGACAGGGCGGTTATGGCTACACCTTC.

The V gene is TRBV5-1, the J gene TRBJ2-1; no definite D call. Germline V CDR1 and CDR2: SGHRS, YFSETQ. The V gene lost 2 bases and the J gene lost 6 bases, with 9 bases spanning the gap. This CDR3 has 13 amino acids. The CDR3 DNA reads as TGCGCCAGCAGCTTCCCCGTCTCCAATGAGCAGTTCTTC. Encoded protein: CASSFPVSNEQFF. The whole variable domain, remainder taken from reference TRBV5-1 and TRBJ2-1, is KAGVTQTPRYLIKTRGQQVTLSCSPISGHRSVSWYQQTPGQGLQFLFEYFSETQRNKGNFPGRFSGRQFSNSRSEMNVSTLELGDSALYLCASSFPVSNEQFFGPGTRLTVL.

J is TRBJ2-3 and V is TRBV4-2; D unresolved. The CDR3 has 16 amino acids. V shed 3 bases and J shed 2 bases, with 15 bases lying between them. CDR1 is LGHNA and CDR2 is YNFKEQ in the germline V gene. The CDR3 reads CASSQIQQANTDTQYF. The CDR3 DNA sequence: TGTGCCAGCAGCCAGATTCAGCAGGCCAACACAGATACGCAGTATTTT.

V gene TRBV10-3 combines with J gene TRBJ2-7; maybe TRBD1 (6 bases). Germline values: CDR1 ENHRY, CDR2 SYGVKD. Trimming shortened V by 4 bases and J by 6 bases, and 16 bases separated the two germline ends. The CDR3 totals 14 residues. CDR3 sequence reads: CAISVEQGSGEQYF. CDR3 nucleotides: TGTGCCATCAGTGTAGAACAGGGATCGGGCGAGCAGTACTTC.

The chain carries TRBV6-5 and TRBJ1-3; D is uncertain. V was shortened by 2 bases and J by 0 bases, with 5 bases between the two germline ends. CDR3 length: 14 amino acids. Germline lookup yields CDR1 MNHEY and CDR2 SVGAGI. The CDR3 is CASSYANSGNTIYF. In nucleotides, the CDR3 is TGTGCCAGCAGTTACGCAAACTCTGGAAACACCATATATTTT.

A single count supports this clone. The V gene is TRBV29-1, the J gene TRBJ1-1; D is undetermined. Trimming removed 2 bases from V and 2 bases from J, with 9 bases in between. The germline CDR1 and CDR2 sequences are SQVTM and ANQGSEA. This CDR3 region has 13 residues. CDR3 nucleotides: TGCAGCGTTGAACCGACACCAAACACTGAAGCTTTCTTT. As protein: CSVEPTPNTEAFF.